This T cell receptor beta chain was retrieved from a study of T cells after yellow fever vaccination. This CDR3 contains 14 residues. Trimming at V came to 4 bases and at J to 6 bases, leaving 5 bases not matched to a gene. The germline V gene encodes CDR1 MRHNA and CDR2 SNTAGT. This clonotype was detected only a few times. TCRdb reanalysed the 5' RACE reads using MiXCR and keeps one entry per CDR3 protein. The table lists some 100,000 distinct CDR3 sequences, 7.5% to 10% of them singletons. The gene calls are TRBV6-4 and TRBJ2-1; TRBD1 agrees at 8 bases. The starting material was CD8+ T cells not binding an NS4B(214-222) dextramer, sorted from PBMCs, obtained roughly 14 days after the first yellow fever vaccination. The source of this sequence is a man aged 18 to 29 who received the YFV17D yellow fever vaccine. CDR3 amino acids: CASSAADRGNEQFF. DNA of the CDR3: TGTGCCAGCAGTGCCGCAGACAGGGGCAATGAGCAGTTCTTC.